The 16 T cell receptor beta chains reported below all come from one sample, sequenced in a study of blood T cell repertoires in COVID-19. Measured with immunoSEQ multiplex PCR; TCRdb has only the in-frame clones, and not every one. Of 200,000 to 250,000 clones listed, under 90% were seen once; the top ten hold about 4.8%. Material for sequencing was PBMCs or T cells enriched from blood (not recorded which). The receptor source for this set is a woman in her 50s who had been exposed to COVID-19.

V and J are TRBV9 and TRBJ1-6, with TRBD1 as a possible D gene (5 bases). CDR1 SGDLS and CDR2 YYNGEE come from the germline V gene. Trimming removed 1 base at V and 7 bases at J, with 12 bases between. The CDR3 contains 15 residues. CDR3 coding DNA: TGTGCCAGCAGCGTAACAGGCCAAGAGAATTCACCCCTCCACTTT. Its translation: CASSVTGQENSPLHF.

The chain has TRBV18 and TRBJ1-1; D perhaps matches TRBD1 (6 bases). The V end was cut by 4 bases, the J end by 7 bases, with 16 bases between. Per the germline V gene, CDR1 is KGHSH and CDR2 is LQKENI. The CDR3 is 14 residues long. In DNA, the CDR3 is TGTGCCAGCTCACTTGGGACAACCGAGAGTGAAGCTTTCTTT. It encodes CASSLGTTESEAFF. The variable domain in full, completed from reference TRBV18 and TRBJ1-1, reads NAGVMQNPRHLVRRRGQEARLRCSPMKGHSHVYWYRQLPEEGLKFMVYLQKENIIDESGMPKERFSAEFPKEGPSILRIQQVVRGDSAAYFCASSLGTTESEAFFGQGTRLTVV.

The rearrangement uses TRBV6-6 and TRBJ1-6; a possible D gene is TRBD1 (6 bases). CDR1 is MNHNY, CDR2 SVGAGI, per germline (reference sequence). CDR3 length: 16 amino acids. The V and J ends lost 8 bases and 5 bases respectively, with 19 bases between them. The CDR3 loop is CASSRKGVWDNSPLHF. CDR3 DNA: TGTGCCAGCTCCCGGAAGGGGGTATGGGATAATTCACCCCTCCACTTT.

The chain has TRBV9 and TRBJ2-1; 8 positions agree with TRBD2. V lost 1 base, J lost 3 bases, and 3 bases stayed unmatched. The germline V gene encodes CDR1 SGDLS and CDR2 YYNGEE. The CDR3 is made up of 15 amino acids. CDR3 residues: CASSVRAGVYNEQFF. The CDR3 region has the DNA TGTGCCAGCAGCGTACGAGCGGGGGTCTACAATGAGCAGTTCTTC.

V and J are TRBV10-3 and TRBJ2-3; weak D call: TRBD2 (6 bases). The CDR3 covers 13 residues. Germline V gene sequence: CDR1 ENHRY, CDR2 SYGVKD. Deletions cut 7 bases from V and 1 base from J, with 9 bases between. As DNA, the CDR3 is TGTGCCATCACGCGGGGAGGCACAGATACGCAGTATTTT. Its protein is CAITRGGTDTQYF.

This chain joins TRBV20-1 and TRBJ1-1; 8 nucleotides agree with TRBD1. This CDR3 is 11 amino acids long. CDR1 and CDR2 from the germline V gene are DFQATT and SNEGSKA (reference sequence). Germline trimming cut 5 bases from V and 11 bases from J; bases unmatched to any gene: 7. CDR3 sequence reads: CSAETGGSAFF. Written as DNA, the CDR3 is TGCAGTGCTGAAACAGGGGGGTCGGCTTTCTTT.

This chain uses TRBV24-1 with TRBJ2-5, with 8 bases matching TRBD2. The CDR3 extends over 13 amino acids. Germline CDR1 KGHDR, CDR2 SFDVKD. Unmatched junction bases numbered 0, after V lost 3 bases and J lost 4 bases. The CDR3 DNA reads as TGTGCCACCAGTGATCTAGCGGGAGAGACCCAGTACTTC. Residues: CATSDLAGETQYF.

The chain combines TRBV15 with TRBJ2-1, with 12 bases lining up with TRBD2. Unmatched junction bases numbered 6, after V lost 5 bases and J lost 7 bases. Germline assignment: CDR1 LNHNV and CDR2 YYDKDF (reference sequence). This CDR3 has 15 amino acids. Here the CDR3 reads CATSGRLAGENEQFF. CDR3 sequence (DNA): TGTGCCACCAGCGGCCGACTAGCGGGGGAGAATGAGCAGTTCTTC.

The chain joins TRBV12-3 or TRBV12-4 to TRBJ1-1; D uncertain. This CDR3 region has 12 residues. The V gene lost 8 bases and the J gene lost 0 bases, with 7 bases spanning the gap. CDR3 protein: CASGSLNTEAFF. DNA of the CDR3: TGTGCCAGCGGTTCCTTGAACACTGAAGCTTTCTTT.

The V gene is TRBV30, the J gene TRBJ1-3, with TRBD1 matching over 8 bases. CDR1 is GTSNPN, CDR2 SVGIG, per germline (reference sequence). CDR3 length equals 14 residues. V gave up 2 bases and J gave up 3 bases; unmatched junction bases: 3. The CDR3 nucleotides are TGTGCCTGGAGTCAGGGGGCAAGTGGAAACACCATATATTTT. This translates into CAWSQGASGNTIYF.

The rearrangement uses TRBV7-9 and TRBJ2-5; the match to TRBD1 covers 10 bases. The V gene end was trimmed by 0 bases and the J gene end by 3 bases; junction bases not matched to a gene: 10. Germline CDR1 is SEHNR and CDR2 is FQNEAQ (reference sequence). The CDR3 has 18 amino acids. The CDR3: CASSLAPPRTGGEETQYF. CDR3 sequence (DNA): TGTGCCAGCAGCTTAGCTCCCCCCCGGACAGGGGGGGAAGAGACCCAGTACTTC.

The genes are TRBV24-1 and TRBJ2-3, with D tentatively TRBD2 (5 bases). V shed 3 bases and J shed 2 bases, with 11 bases lying between them. Germline loops: CDR1 KGHDR, CDR2 SFDVKD. CDR3 length: 15 amino acids. The CDR3 DNA reads TGTGCCACCAGTGATCGGAGGAGGTCCACAGATACGCAGTATTTT. This codes for CATSDRRRSTDTQYF.

V is TRBV7-2 and J is TRBJ1-5; 8 nucleotides agree with TRBD1. The trim removed 4 bases at V and 4 bases at J, leaving 3 bases unmatched. Germline CDR1 SGHTA, CDR2 FQGNSA. The CDR3 contains 14 residues. Here the CDR3 reads CASSSTGVNQPQHF. The CDR3 region has the DNA TGTGCCAGCAGCTCGACAGGGGTTAATCAGCCCCAGCATTTT.

The V gene is TRBV30, the J gene TRBJ1-1; D remains ambiguous. Germline loops: CDR1 GTSNPN, CDR2 SVGIG (reference sequence). The CDR3 length is 11 residues. V was pared by 2 bases and J by 10 bases, with 11 bases between. The CDR3 sequence is CAWSREQIAFF. CDR3 bases: TGTGCCTGGAGTAGGGAGCAGATAGCTTTCTTT. Together with reference TRBV30 and TRBJ1-1, the CDR3 gives the full variable domain: SQTIHQWPATLVQPVGSPLSLECTVEGTSNPNLYWYRQAAGRGLQLLFYSVGIGQISSEVPQNLSASRPQDRQFILSSKKLLLSDSGFYLCAWSREQIAFFGQGTRLTVV.

The rearrangement links TRBV18 to TRBJ2-5; no clear D gene. Germline V lookup: CDR1 KGHSH, CDR2 LQKENI. CDR3 length: 12 amino acids. V lost 2 bases and J lost 4, with 5 bases in between. The CDR3: CASSPFRETQYF. The CDR3 DNA is TGTGCCAGCTCACCATTCCGAGAGACCCAGTACTTC.

This chain uses TRBV19 with TRBJ2-3; 11 bases match TRBD2. Trimming at V came to 5 bases and at J to 2 bases, leaving 6 bases not matched to a gene. Germline lookup yields CDR1 LNHDA and CDR2 SQIVND (reference sequence). This CDR3 spans 16 amino acids. The CDR3, as DNA: TGTGCCAGTAGTCTACATAGCGGGGGGGCCACAGATACGCAGTATTTT. Translating gives CASSLHSGGATDTQYF.